The rows below give T cell receptor beta chains drawn from one sample of a study of regulatory T cells in long-lasting Graves disease. MiXCR, applied by TCRdb to the multiplex PCR reads, yields one record per CDR3 protein. The sample includes 600,000 to 850,000 distinct CDR3 sequences, about 30% seen only once; the top ten take about two fifths. The starting material was peripheral blood mononuclear cells (PBMCs), obtained when the disease was refractory, from a patient treated with antithyroid drugs. These receptor sequences come from a female donor with Graves disease. The CDR3 runs from the conserved cysteine through the conserved F or W. The order of the fields is clone size, V gene, D gene, J gene, CDR3 DNA, CDR3 protein. A D gene is named only where the DNA matches it firmly. Only some rows state a clone size, as once, few, many or a class for expanded clones.

clone size: few; V gene: TRBV9; D gene: TRBD2; J gene: TRBJ2-7; CDR3 DNA: TGTGCCAGCAGCGTCGGTAGCGGGATTTACGAGCAGTACTTC; CDR3 protein: CASSVGSGIYEQYF
clone size: NA; V gene: TRBV4-1; D gene: NA; J gene: TRBJ1-5; CDR3 DNA: TGCGCCAGCAGCCAAGATTTAGGAGGAGGGCCCCAGCATTTT; CDR3 protein: CASSQDLGGGPQHF
clone size: NA; V gene: TRBV7-2; D gene: NA; J gene: TRBJ1-2; CDR3 DNA: TGTGCCAGCAGCCCATTCCCCGCAGTTGGCTATGGCTACACCTTC; CDR3 protein: CASSPFPAVGYGYTF
clone size: NA; V gene: TRBV11-2; D gene: TRBD1; J gene: TRBJ2-7; CDR3 DNA: TGTGCCAGCAGCCCTGGGGACAGACTCCGTTCCTACGAGCAGTACTTC; CDR3 protein: CASSPGDRLRSYEQYF
clone size: few; V gene: TRBV20-1; D gene: TRBD1; J gene: TRBJ1-2; CDR3 DNA: TGCAGTGCTAGAGATGCGACAGGGGGCGTTACTGGCTACACCTTC; CDR3 protein: CSARDATGGVTGYTF
clone size: once; V gene: TRBV5-1; D gene: NA; J gene: TRBJ1-6; CDR3 DNA: TGCGCCAGCAGCATCTCAGGGTCCGATTCACCCCTCCACTTT; CDR3 protein: CASSISGSDSPLHF
clone size: once; V gene: TRBV5-1; D gene: NA; J gene: TRBJ1-1; CDR3 DNA: TGCGCCAGCAGCCCGTTGAGGGGGGTTGAAGCTTTCTTT; CDR3 protein: CASSPLRGVEAFF
clone size: NA; V gene: TRBV13; D gene: NA; J gene: TRBJ2-5; CDR3 DNA: TGTGCCAGCAGCCCCACCGGCCCGGACCTCAAACAAGAGACCCAGTACTTC; CDR3 protein: CASSPTGPDLKQETQYF
clone size: few; V gene: TRBV27; D gene: NA; J gene: TRBJ1-1; CDR3 DNA: TGTGCCAGCAGTTTATCGGCGGGGTATGAAGCTTTCTTT; CDR3 protein: CASSLSAGYEAFF
clone size: NA; V gene: TRBV13; D gene: TRBD1; J gene: TRBJ2-5; CDR3 DNA: TGTGCCAGCAGCTACGACAGGGGCCCAGAGACCCAGTACTTC; CDR3 protein: CASSYDRGPETQYF
clone size: few; V gene: TRBV7-3; D gene: TRBD2; J gene: TRBJ2-5; CDR3 DNA: TGTGCCAGCAGCCTTGGGACTAGCGGGACGAGAAAAGAGACCCAGTACTTC; CDR3 protein: CASSLGTSGTRKETQYF
clone size: NA; V gene: TRBV3-1; D gene: NA; J gene: TRBJ1-5; CDR3 DNA: TGTGCCAGCAGCCAAAGAGGGAGCAATCAGCCCCAGCATTTT; CDR3 protein: CASSQRGSNQPQHF
clone size: many; V gene: TRBV12-3/TRBV12-4; D gene: NA; J gene: TRBJ1-1; CDR3 DNA: TGTGCCAGCAGTTTTCGTCAGGGGACTGAAGCTTTCTTT; CDR3 protein: CASSFRQGTEAFF
clone size: NA; V gene: TRBV5-6; D gene: TRBD1; J gene: TRBJ2-5; CDR3 DNA: TGTGCCAGCAGCTTGGGAAGGACAGGGGGCGTGGAGACCCAGTACTTC; CDR3 protein: CASSLGRTGGVETQYF
clone size: few; V gene: TRBV7-9; D gene: NA; J gene: TRBJ2-5; CDR3 DNA: TGTGCCAGCAGCGAGGAGGGACCCGCCACCCAAGAGACCCAGTACTTC; CDR3 protein: CASSEEGPATQETQYF
clone size: NA; V gene: TRBV12-3/TRBV12-4; D gene: TRBD1; J gene: TRBJ1-2; CDR3 DNA: TGTGCCAGCAGTCCCCGACAGGGGGCGACCCATGGCTACACCTTC; CDR3 protein: CASSPRQGATHGYTF
clone size: NA; V gene: TRBV5-1; D gene: NA; J gene: TRBJ1-1; CDR3 DNA: TGCGCCAGCAGCTTGATGCCCCTTGGGGGGTCAGACACTGAAGCTTTCTTT; CDR3 protein: CASSLMPLGGSDTEAFF
clone size: few; V gene: TRBV7-2; D gene: NA; J gene: TRBJ1-6; CDR3 DNA: TGTGCCAGCAGCTCAGGGGACCAACGCCCCTCACCCCTCCACTTT; CDR3 protein: CASSSGDQRPSPLHF
clone size: NA; V gene: TRBV30; D gene: TRBD1; J gene: TRBJ2-7; CDR3 DNA: TGTGCCTGGATGGACAGGGGAACCTACGAGCAGTACTTC; CDR3 protein: CAWMDRGTYEQYF
clone size: NA; V gene: TRBV4-2; D gene: NA; J gene: TRBJ2-7; CDR3 DNA: TGTGCCAGCAGTCAGGCGGGCCGAAGCTCCTACGAGCAGTACTTC; CDR3 protein: CASSQAGRSSYEQYF
clone size: few; V gene: TRBV11-2; D gene: NA; J gene: TRBJ2-7; CDR3 DNA: TGTGCCAGCAGCCGAGGGCTAGCGAACTCCTACGAGCAGTACTTC; CDR3 protein: CASSRGLANSYEQYF
clone size: many; V gene: TRBV6-1; D gene: NA; J gene: TRBJ2-4; CDR3 DNA: TGTGCCAGCAGTGAAGCGTCGCGGGGCAAAAACATTCAGTACTTC; CDR3 protein: CASSEASRGKNIQYF
clone size: NA; V gene: TRBV9; D gene: TRBD2; J gene: TRBJ2-5; CDR3 DNA: TGTGCCAGCAGCGTAGCGGGAGGGCCGAGGGAGCAGTACTTC; CDR3 protein: CASSVAGGPREQYF
clone size: NA; V gene: TRBV6-1; D gene: NA; J gene: TRBJ1-1; CDR3 DNA: TGTGCCAGTTCGCGGGAGCCCCGGGGCACTGAAGCTTTCTTT; CDR3 protein: CASSREPRGTEAFF
clone size: NA; V gene: TRBV24-1; D gene: NA; J gene: TRBJ2-2; CDR3 DNA: TGTGCCACCAGTGATCACAATTGGGGAACCGGGGAGCTGTTTTTT; CDR3 protein: CATSDHNWGTGELFF
clone size: many; V gene: TRBV28; D gene: TRBD1; J gene: TRBJ1-4; CDR3 DNA: TGTGCCAGCAGTCGCCTCGGGACAGGGCAAGAAAAACTGTTTTTT; CDR3 protein: CASSRLGTGQEKLFF
clone size: many; V gene: TRBV11-2; D gene: NA; J gene: TRBJ2-7; CDR3 DNA: TGTGCCAGCAGCCCTGTCAGGGTAGCTGGCTACGAGCAGTACTTC; CDR3 protein: CASSPVRVAGYEQYF
clone size: NA; V gene: TRBV7-9; D gene: TRBD2; J gene: TRBJ2-5; CDR3 DNA: TGTGCCAGCAGCTCCCGGACTAGTCGGGGGGAGACCCAGTACTTC; CDR3 protein: CASSSRTSRGETQYF
clone size: NA; V gene: TRBV28; D gene: TRBD1; J gene: TRBJ2-3; CDR3 DNA: TGTGCCAGCAGTTTAAGCCCCCCGGGACAGGTGCACACAGATACGCAGTATTTT; CDR3 protein: CASSLSPPGQVHTDTQYF
clone size: few; V gene: TRBV20-1; D gene: TRBD2; J gene: TRBJ2-1; CDR3 DNA: TGCAGTGCTAGCGGGCTAGCGGGACCCGCCAGCTCCTACAATGAGCAGTTCTTC; CDR3 protein: CSASGLAGPASSYNEQFF
clone size: NA; V gene: TRBV5-4; D gene: NA; J gene: TRBJ2-7; CDR3 DNA: TGTGCCAGCAGCTTGGGACCAGGGTCCCTCTACGAGCAGTACTTC; CDR3 protein: CASSLGPGSLYEQYF
clone size: NA; V gene: TRBV5-1; D gene: NA; J gene: TRBJ1-6; CDR3 DNA: TGCGCCAGCAGCGTCGGACTGACCAATTCACCCCTCCACTTT; CDR3 protein: CASSVGLTNSPLHF
clone size: few; V gene: TRBV7-9; D gene: TRBD2; J gene: TRBJ2-7; CDR3 DNA: TGTGCCAGCAGCGGGACCTCGGGGGGTAACTCCTACGAGCAGTACTTC; CDR3 protein: CASSGTSGGNSYEQYF
clone size: once; V gene: TRBV5-1; D gene: TRBD1; J gene: TRBJ2-3; CDR3 DNA: TGCGCCAGCAGACTGACAGGGATGGATACGCAGTATTTT; CDR3 protein: CASRLTGMDTQYF
clone size: NA; V gene: TRBV28; D gene: TRBD1; J gene: TRBJ1-5; CDR3 DNA: TGTGCCAGCAGCTACCGGGACAGGGGGCATGGCAATCAGCCCCAGCATTTT; CDR3 protein: CASSYRDRGHGNQPQHF
clone size: NA; V gene: TRBV3-1; D gene: NA; J gene: TRBJ1-2; CDR3 DNA: TGTGCCAGCAGCGTGGGGGGCGGGCATGGCTACACCTTC; CDR3 protein: CASSVGGGHGYTF
clone size: NA; V gene: TRBV5-1; D gene: NA; J gene: TRBJ1-1; CDR3 DNA: TGCGCCAGCAGCTTTAGTATCACCGACACTGAAGCTTTCTTT; CDR3 protein: CASSFSITDTEAFF
clone size: once; V gene: TRBV6-2/TRBV6-3; D gene: NA; J gene: TRBJ1-2; CDR3 DNA: TGTGCCAGCAGGCCCCCGGGACTGGTCTATGGCTACACCTTC; CDR3 protein: CASRPPGLVYGYTF
clone size: few; V gene: TRBV12-3/TRBV12-4; D gene: NA; J gene: TRBJ2-7; CDR3 DNA: TGTGCCAGCAGTTTATCTCAGGGACTGAGTGGAGGCGAGCAGTACTTC; CDR3 protein: CASSLSQGLSGGEQYF
clone size: few; V gene: TRBV20-1; D gene: NA; J gene: TRBJ1-5; CDR3 DNA: TGCAGTGCTCGGGTAACCGGGAGCAATCAGCCCCAGCATTTT; CDR3 protein: CSARVTGSNQPQHF
clone size: few; V gene: TRBV7-2; D gene: NA; J gene: TRBJ2-4; CDR3 DNA: TGTGCCAGCACGCGAACCCCGAGGGAGGCGCTTCAGTACTTC; CDR3 protein: CASTRTPREALQYF
clone size: many; V gene: TRBV2; D gene: NA; J gene: TRBJ2-1; CDR3 DNA: TGTGCCAGCAAGAGGGGCACTGGGGCCGATGAGCAGTTCTTC; CDR3 protein: CASKRGTGADEQFF
clone size: many; V gene: TRBV2; D gene: TRBD2; J gene: TRBJ2-5; CDR3 DNA: TGTGCCAGCCTCGAGGGACTATTGGAGACCCAGTACTTC; CDR3 protein: CASLEGLLETQYF
clone size: many; V gene: TRBV2; D gene: TRBD1; J gene: TRBJ1-2; CDR3 DNA: TGTGCCAACGAACTCCAGGGGGAATGGGTTAACTATGGCTACACCTTC; CDR3 protein: CANELQGEWVNYGYTF
clone size: NA; V gene: TRBV12-3/TRBV12-4; D gene: TRBD1; J gene: TRBJ1-1; CDR3 DNA: TGTACCAGCAGTCTGGGACAGGGGGGACAGAACACTGAAGCTTTCTTT; CDR3 protein: CTSSLGQGGQNTEAFF
clone size: many; V gene: TRBV12-3/TRBV12-4; D gene: TRBD1; J gene: TRBJ1-2; CDR3 DNA: TGTGCCAGCACCAACGATGCGGAGGGGGCAAACTATGGCTACACCTTC; CDR3 protein: CASTNDAEGANYGYTF
clone size: NA; V gene: TRBV7-9; D gene: NA; J gene: TRBJ1-1; CDR3 DNA: TGTGCCAGCAGAGGGGGGAGGGCGGATGAAGCTTTCTTT; CDR3 protein: CASRGGRADEAFF
clone size: NA; V gene: TRBV20-1; D gene: NA; J gene: TRBJ1-2; CDR3 DNA: TGCAGTGCGCCCGGAGGACCCTATAACTATGGCTACACCTTC; CDR3 protein: CSAPGGPYNYGYTF
clone size: many; V gene: TRBV5-1; D gene: TRBD1; J gene: TRBJ2-2; CDR3 DNA: TGTGCCAGCAGTCCCGGGACAGCGAACACCGGGGAGCTGTTTTTT; CDR3 protein: CASSPGTANTGELFF
clone size: NA; V gene: TRBV10-3; D gene: TRBD1; J gene: TRBJ1-1; CDR3 DNA: TGTGCCATCAGCCGTAAACAGGGGGACACTGAAGCTTTCTTT; CDR3 protein: CAISRKQGDTEAFF
clone size: NA; V gene: TRBV12-3/TRBV12-4; D gene: NA; J gene: TRBJ1-5; CDR3 DNA: TGTGCCAGCCTAAGGGGCTTGAGCAATCAGCCCCAGCATTTT; CDR3 protein: CASLRGLSNQPQHF
clone size: NA; V gene: TRBV5-4; D gene: NA; J gene: TRBJ2-5; CDR3 DNA: TGTGCCAGCAGCTTGGGTTCCGGGGTGGAGACCCAGTACTTC; CDR3 protein: CASSLGSGVETQYF
clone size: NA; V gene: TRBV3-1; D gene: NA; J gene: TRBJ2-7; CDR3 DNA: TGTGCCAGCAGCCAACGGGGGGCGATACCCTACGAGCAGTACTTC; CDR3 protein: CASSQRGAIPYEQYF